The clone carrying this T cell receptor beta chain was observed many times. What it binds is unknown. RNA transcripts provided the source from which TCR beta CDR3 regions were amplified. When the TCR CDR3 underwent first-round RT-PCR, the HTBI primer set was used. A single record per CDR3 protein comes from TCRdb applying MiXCR to the multiplex PCR reads. The sample has 500,000 to 750,000 distinct CDR3 sequences; approximately 15% are singletons. Germline-derived CDR1 and CDR2 are MNHEY and SVGAGI. The CDR3 is 13 amino acids. Trimming cost V 2 bases and J 5 bases, with 9 bases left between them. These data belong to a study of T cells in Graves' hyperthyroidism and ophthalmopathy. Those patients with uncontrolled infection, other autoimmune disease, pregnancy or lactation were excluded. Regarding the study as a whole: In validation, the model predicted ophthalmopathy. These predictions came a median about 6.8 months before onset. Most clonotypes that expanded in the thyroid above 0.001 also showed up in blood. Ophthalmopathy was distinguished from stable hyperthyroidism by 13 V-J signatures.

The sample taken for sequencing was blood. The receptor was isolated from a woman aged 18 to 35 with Graves' ophthalmopathy. This chain joins TRBV6-5 and TRBJ2-5, with D possibly being TRBD2 (5 bases). In DNA form, the CDR3 reads TGTGCCAGCAGTTACGAGGGTGGGGAGACCCAGTACTTC. Translated, it gives CASSYEGGETQYF.